This is a list of T cell receptor beta chains from one sample in a study of identical twins' blood T cells. TCRdb called the 5' RACE reads again in MiXCR, with one record for every CDR3 protein. Of fewer than 450,000 distinct CDR3 sequences detected, roughly 30% appear once; the ten largest clones hold roughly 6.1%. Material: PBMCs. Every receptor here comes from a woman aged 18-49 years in good health. CDR3s include the opening cysteine and the closing phenylalanine or tryptophan. The D gene is left open where the match is weak. The size of a clone is reported for some rows only, either as once, few or many, or as a class for expanded clones.

clone_size	v_call	j_call	d_call	cdr3_nt	cdr3_aa
NA	TRBV5-1	TRBJ2-1	TRBD2	TGCGCCAGCAGCACTAGCGGGAGTCGTTTCAATGAGCAGTTCTTC	CASSTSGSRFNEQFF
NA	TRBV4-1	TRBJ2-2	NA	TGCGCCAGCAGCACACATCAGGGGACCGGGGAGCTGTTTTTT	CASSTHQGTGELFF
NA	TRBV29-1	TRBJ1-1	TRBD1	TGCAGCGCCGGACAGGGTTGGGGCACGGACACTGAAGCTTTCTTT	CSAGQGWGTDTEAFF
NA	TRBV12-3/TRBV12-4	TRBJ2-7	NA	TGTGCCAGCGCCTACAGAGACTACGAGCAGTACTTC	CASAYRDYEQYF
many	TRBV7-2	TRBJ2-2	NA	TGTGCCAGCAGCTTAGTACACACGAACACCGGGGAGCTGTTTTTT	CASSLVHTNTGELFF
few	TRBV6-2/TRBV6-3	TRBJ2-7	NA	TGTGCCAGCAGTTACTCGATTGCGGCAACCTACGAGCAGTACTTC	CASSYSIAATYEQYF
NA	TRBV6-6	TRBJ2-1	TRBD2	TGTGCCAGCAGTTACTCGGCACTAGCGGACAATGAGCAGTTCTTC	CASSYSALADNEQFF
NA	TRBV5-1	TRBJ1-4	TRBD1	TGCGCCAGCAGCCCCGGGACAGGGGGAAGGAGTAATGAAAAACTGTTTTTT	CASSPGTGGRSNEKLFF
few	TRBV19	TRBJ1-5	TRBD1	TGTGCCAGTAGTTGGGGACAGTCAGGTCAGCCCCAGCATTTT	CASSWGQSGQPQHF
once	TRBV25-1	TRBJ2-2	TRBD2	TGTGCCAGCAGTGAAATCGGTAGCGGGACCGAGGAGCTGTTTTTT	CASSEIGSGTEELFF
few	TRBV29-1	TRBJ2-7	TRBD2	TGCAGCGTTTTAAAGCGGGGAAAGGGTGAGCAGTACTTC	CSVLKRGKGEQYF
NA	TRBV10-3	TRBJ1-5	NA	TGTGCCATCAGTGGCGGGGGTAGCAATCAGCCCCAGCATTTT	CAISGGGSNQPQHF
few	TRBV19	TRBJ1-5	NA	TGTGCCAGTAGTTTTTCTCCCGAACGGCCCCAGCATTTT	CASSFSPERPQHF
few	TRBV20-1	TRBJ2-7	TRBD2	TGCAGTGCTGGGGGACTAGCGTCTGAGCAGTACTTC	CSAGGLASEQYF
few	TRBV9	TRBJ2-2	TRBD2	TGTGCCAGCAGCGAGACTCCGGGACTAACAAGCGGGGAGCTGTTTTTT	CASSETPGLTSGELFF
few	TRBV11-2	TRBJ2-7	NA	TGTGCCAGCAGCTTATACGTCGGACAAGGATTGGAGCAGTACTTC	CASSLYVGQGLEQYF
few	TRBV29-1	TRBJ2-2	NA	TGCAGCGTAGAAGAGGCCGGGGAGCTGTTTTTT	CSVEEAGELFF
NA	TRBV20-1	TRBJ2-7	NA	TGCAGTGCTCCGACGCAGGGTAGCTCCTACGAGCAGTACTTC	CSAPTQGSSYEQYF
NA	TRBV9	TRBJ2-4	NA	TGTGCCAGCAGCCCCAGTTTCGAAGGGGGTATTCAGTACTTC	CASSPSFEGGIQYF
NA	TRBV19	TRBJ1-2	NA	TGTGCCAGTAGTATGGCTGGACACCTCCCCTATGGCTACACCTTC	CASSMAGHLPYGYTF